This entry is about one T cell receptor (beta chain). Its target is not known. These data originate in a study of cytomegalovirus exposure and HLA in healthy donors. The CDR3 spans 16 residues. CDR1 is MDHEN, CDR2 SYDVKM, per germline. Trimming at V came to 5 bases and at J to 3 bases, leaving 10 bases not matched to a gene. The donors (healthy individuals) were bone marrow donors. With 60 Vbeta and 13 Jbeta primers, the PCR was carried out. Only in-frame clones appear in the TCRdb table, and some are missing; sequencing was by immunoSEQ multiplex PCR. This sample's table has tens of thousands of clones. Overall study findings and caveats: In a later analysis, most CMV-associated TCR beta chains appeared HLA-restricted.

The sequenced material came from PBMCs. The source of this sequence is a woman in her twenties or thirties in good health and CMV-seropositive. This rearrangement joins TRBV28 to TRBJ1-5; TRBD1 aligns across 7 bases. CDR3 in amino acids: CASSALGGTDNQPQHF. The DNA for the CDR3 is TGTGCCAGCAGTGCCCTTGGGGGGACAGACAATCAGCCCCAGCATTTT.